This TCR beta chain was identified during a study of blood T cell repertoires in COVID-19. V gave up 0 bases and J gave up 4 bases, with 18 bases separating them. The CDR3 consists of 17 residues. In germline, CDR1 is WNHNN, CDR2 SYGVQD (reference sequence). Clones were sequenced by immunoSEQ multiplex PCR, and TCRdb holds only the in-frame ones, with some missing. The sample holds approximately 90,000 clones; approximately 80% are singletons and the top ten take 15% to 20%. The clonotype comes from an elderly woman with acute or convalescent COVID-19. The sample was peripheral blood. The V gene is TRBV10-1, the J gene TRBJ1-1; perhaps TRBD1 as D (5 bases). The CDR3 is CASSESTGHQGGTEAFF. CDR3 sequence (DNA): TGCGCCAGCAGTGAGTCGACGGGTCATCAGGGTGGCACTGAAGCTTTCTTT.